These T cell receptor beta chains were read from a single sample in a study of tumor-infiltrating lymphocytes in localized non-small cell lung cancer. Assay: immunoSEQ multiplex PCR; the TCRdb copy retains only in-frame clones and omits some. The table has about 16,000 clones, roughly 43% seen once; the top ten hold 16%. The material sequenced was lung tumor tissue. The source is a human donor with non-small cell lung cancer. The CDR3 runs from the conserved cysteine through the conserved F or W. Fields, in order: D gene, J gene, clone size, V gene, CDR3 protein, CDR3 DNA. A D gene is named only where the DNA matches it firmly. The size of a clone is reported for some rows only, either as once, few or many, or as a class for expanded clones.

- | TRBJ1-1 | medium-sized | TRBV19 | CASSSLRVVNTEAFF | TGTGCCAGTAGTAGCCTCCGGGTCGTCAACACTGAAGCTTTCTTT
- | TRBJ1-2 | - | TRBV19 | CASSGQRGAHNYGYTF | TGTGCCAGTAGTGGACAGCGCGGCGCTCATAACTATGGCTACACCTTC
- | TRBJ1-1 | - | TRBV7-2 | CASSPSPREDMATEAFF | TGTGCCAGCAGCCCCAGCCCGCGAGAAGATATGGCCACTGAAGCTTTCTTT
- | TRBJ1-1 | few | TRBV4-1 | CASSTKVGTEAFF | TGCGCCAGCAGCACCAAGGTTGGGACTGAAGCTTTCTTT
TRBD1 | TRBJ2-7 | few | TRBV6-5 | CASSYSKQGNYEQYF | TGTGCCAGCAGTTACTCGAAACAGGGGAACTACGAGCAGTACTTC
- | TRBJ2-5 | - | TRBV6-1 | CASDWGGGETQYF | TGTGCCAGCGATTGGGGGGGCGGAGAGACCCAGTACTTC
TRBD1 | TRBJ2-2 | - | TRBV6-1 | CASTIDRGNTGELFF | TGTGCCAGCACCATCGACAGGGGAAACACCGGGGAGCTGTTTTTT
- | TRBJ1-4 | few | TRBV28 | CASIERLAANEKLFF | TGTGCCAGCATCGAACGACTTGCAGCTAATGAAAAACTGTTTTTT
- | TRBJ2-3 | - | TRBV28 | CASRVSDTQYF | TGTGCCAGCAGGGTATCAGATACGCAGTATTTT
- | TRBJ1-2 | many | TRBV2 | CASSPTRVEVGYTF | TGTGCCAGCAGTCCAACCAGGGTAGAGGTTGGCTACACCTTC
TRBD1 | TRBJ1-4 | once | TRBV4-2 | CASLGQNNEKLFF | TGTGCCAGCCTGGGACAGAATAATGAAAAACTGTTTTTT
- | TRBJ1-5 | - | TRBV6-1 | CATGRNWSNQPQHF | TGTGCCACCGGACGTAACTGGAGCAATCAGCCCCAGCATTTT
- | TRBJ1-2 | once | TRBV5-1 | CASSSRGVEGGYTF | TGCGCCAGCAGCTCCCGAGGCGTGGAGGGTGGCTACACCTTC
- | TRBJ2-5 | many | TRBV6-6 | CASSFSGETQYF | TGTGCCAGCAGTTTCTCCGGGGAGACCCAGTACTTC
- | TRBJ1-4 | - | TRBV14 | CASSQVRDTNEKLFF | TGTGCCAGCAGCCAAGTTAGGGACACCAATGAAAAACTGTTTTTT
TRBD1 | TRBJ2-5 | - | TRBV6-5 | CASAAGTVQETQYF | TGTGCCAGCGCGGCCGGGACAGTACAAGAGACCCAGTACTTC
- | TRBJ1-6 | - | TRBV2 | CASSERTALNSPLHF | TGTGCCAGCAGTGAGAGGACGGCCCTCAATTCACCCCTCCACTTT
TRBD1 | TRBJ1-2 | - | TRBV5-6 | CASSSRTGRYDGYTF | TGTGCCAGCAGCAGTAGGACAGGGCGTTACGATGGCTACACCTTC
- | TRBJ2-7 | - | TRBV29-1 | CSVGGGSYEQYF | TGCAGCGTTGGTGGGGGTTCCTACGAGCAGTACTTC
- | TRBJ1-6 | - | TRBV30 | CAWRGHGGLSSYNSPLHF | TGTGCCTGGAGGGGACATGGGGGACTGAGCTCCTATAATTCACCCCTCCACTTT
- | TRBJ2-1 | few | TRBV28 | CASSHNPGGNYNEQFF | TGTGCCAGCAGCCACAACCCAGGGGGGAACTACAATGAGCAGTTCTTC
- | TRBJ2-7 | - | TRBV20-1 | CSAQASYEQYF | TGCAGTGCCCAGGCTTCCTACGAGCAGTACTTC
- | TRBJ1-6 | few | TRBV2 | CASTLGSPLHF | TGTGCCAGCACCCTCGGTTCACCCCTCCACTTT
- | TRBJ2-3 | - | TRBV7-3 | CASSLYSGGFTDTQYF | TGTGCCAGCAGCTTATATAGCGGCGGATTTACAGATACGCAGTATTTT
- | TRBJ1-5 | few | TRBV29-1 | CSVEGGHDQPQHF | TGCAGCGTTGAGGGGGGGCACGATCAGCCCCAGCATTTT
- | TRBJ2-5 | medium-sized | TRBV9 | CASSVDSGRGETQYF | TGTGCCAGCAGCGTAGATTCGGGACGGGGAGAGACCCAGTACTTC
TRBD1 | TRBJ1-5 | - | TRBV28 | CASSRQGPNQPQHF | TGTGCCAGCAGCCGACAGGGGCCTAATCAGCCCCAGCATTTT
TRBD2 | TRBJ2-5 | - | TRBV5-1 | CASRQRGATETQYF | TGCGCCAGCAGACAGCGGGGGGCCACGGAGACCCAGTACTTC